Following are 20 T cell receptor beta chains from one sample sequenced in a study of CD8+CD57+ T cells in acquired aplastic anemia. The template for TCR beta VDJ and CDR3 sequence profiling was genomic DNA. Each CDR3 protein is one row after TCRdb ran MiXCR on the reads. Here the sample spans roughly 200,000 distinct CDR3 sequences, less than 75% being singletons. The patients chosen for sequencing had shown expansion of CD8+CD57+ cells (detected by flow cytometry). Sample: sorted CD4+, CD8+, or CD8+CD57+ T cells (not recorded which) from PBMCs. The receptors come from a human donor with aplastic anemia.

As concerns this clonotype: A read error is possible here, since a much larger clone lies one base away. The chain combines TRBV27 with TRBJ2-7; D may be TRBD1 (8 bases). The V gene's germline CDR1 is MNHEY and CDR2 SMNVEV (reference sequence). The CDR3 covers 14 residues. V was trimmed by 5 bases and J by 3 bases, leaving 14 bases between them. The CDR3 spells CASSQGASGYEQYF. The CDR3 DNA sequence: TGTGCCAGCAGTCAGGGGGCTAGCGGCTACGAGCAGTACTTC.

A single count supports this clonotype. V and J are TRBV7-2 and TRBJ2-3; 8 nucleotides align to TRBD2. The germline gives CDR1 SGHTA, CDR2 FQGNSA. J lost 0 bases, V lost 4 bases, and 3 bases had no gene match. CDR3 length: 15 residues. CDR3 coding DNA: TGTGCCAGCAGCTGGGGGACTAGTAGCACAGATACGCAGTATTTT. Encoded protein: CASSWGTSSTDTQYF.

The sample holds a few counts of this clonotype. V gene TRBV20-1 combines with J gene TRBJ2-3, with unresolved D. The germline V and J ends were trimmed by 3 bases and 0 bases, with 10 bases remaining between them. CDR1 is DFQATT, CDR2 SNEGSKA, per germline (reference sequence). CDR3 length: 14 amino acids. CDR3 protein: CSARAGGSTDTQYF. The CDR3 nucleotides read TGCAGTGCTAGGGCAGGCGGCAGCACAGATACGCAGTATTTT.

This clonotype was counted a few times. V usage is TRBV20-1 and J usage is TRBJ1-1; TRBD1 agrees at 11 bases. V shed 3 bases, J shed 7 bases, and the junction held 4 bases outside the gene matches. This CDR3 is 13 amino acids long. CDR1 is DFQATT, CDR2 SNEGSKA, per germline (reference sequence). The CDR3 nucleotides read TGCAGTGCTAGCAGGACAGGGGGCAATGAAGCTTTCTTT. It encodes CSASRTGGNEAFF.

V gene TRBV2 combines with J gene TRBJ2-5; possibly TRBD1 for D (7 bases). Germline loops: CDR1 SNHLY, CDR2 FYNNEI. The CDR3 totals 14 residues. Trimming cost V 6 bases and J 5 bases, with 16 bases left between them. CDR3 sequence: CASRSPGGFETQYF. CDR3 in DNA: TGTGCCAGCAGGAGCCCAGGGGGGTTCGAGACCCAGTACTTC.

There are a few counts of this clonotype. V gene TRBV14 combines with J gene TRBJ1-2; 7 bases are shared with TRBD1. Germline lookup yields CDR1 SGHDN and CDR2 FVKESK. V was clipped by 4 bases and J by 8 bases; unmatched bases: 13. The CDR3 loop spans 15 amino acids. CDR3: CASSPRATGAGGYTF. The CDR3 DNA follows: TGTGCCAGCAGCCCACGCGCTACAGGGGCGGGAGGCTACACCTTC.

A remark on this clonotype: One end of the junction varies from germline; a read error may be responsible. J is TRBJ1-1 and V is TRBV29-1; unclear D gene. Germline V gene sequence: CDR1 SQVTM, CDR2 ANQGSEA. This CDR3 contains 12 residues. The CDR3 reads CSGRRVNTEAFF. The CDR3 nucleotides are TGCAGCGGTCGAAGGGTGAACACTGAAGCCTTCTTT.

This clonotype showed up just once. The chain joins TRBV7-9 to TRBJ1-1; no clear D gene. Germline values: CDR1 SEHNR, CDR2 FQNEAQ (reference sequence). The CDR3 totals 14 residues. Trimming took 5 bases from V and 4 from J, leaving 14 bases between them. The CDR3 DNA sequence: TGTGCCAGCAGCGTAGGATTCTCGGGCACTGAAGCTTTCTTT. Its protein is CASSVGFSGTEAFF.

This rearrangement joins TRBV7-6 to TRBJ2-7; D unclear. CDR1 and CDR2 from the germline V gene are SGHVS and FNYEAQ. CDR3 length: 16 amino acids. V was trimmed by 5 bases and J by 0 bases, leaving 17 bases between them. The CDR3 DNA sequence: TGTGCCAGCAGCGCCCGGTACAGAGAAGACTCCTACGAGCAGTACTTC. It codes for CASSARYREDSYEQYF.

The J gene is TRBJ2-7, the V gene TRBV24-1; D may be TRBD1 or TRBD2 (6 bases each). This CDR3 is 23 amino acids long. The germline V gene encodes CDR1 KGHDR and CDR2 SFDVKD. Trimming left V 5 bases short and J 0 bases short, with 37 bases between. The CDR3 is CATSGGIRQAIGGAPPCSYEQYF. The CDR3 DNA reads TGTGCCACCAGTGGCGGGATTCGACAGGCGATCGGGGGTGCACCTCCGTGCTCCTACGAGCAGTACTTC.

This rearrangement joins TRBV5-8 to TRBJ2-5, with D perhaps TRBD2 (5 bases). The CDR3 runs 14 residues. Germline CDR1 SGHTS, CDR2 YDEGEE. Trimming pared 0 bases from V and 3 bases from J, leaving 9 bases between. The CDR3 bases are TGTGCCAGCAGCTTGGGAGGGCGCGAAGAGACCCAGTACTTC. This translates into CASSLGGREETQYF.

V and J are TRBV5-1 and TRBJ1-3, with no clear D. Trimming stripped 0 bases from V and 4 bases from J, with 8 bases between. CDR3 length equals 14 residues. Germline V gene data show CDR1 as SGHRS and CDR2 as YFSETQ. The CDR3 loop reads CASSLEGGGNTIYF. The CDR3 DNA is TGCGCCAGCAGCTTGGAGGGCGGCGGAAACACCATATATTTT.

This rearrangement joins TRBV19 to TRBJ1-5; the D gene is possibly TRBD1 (5 bases). Germline V CDR1 and CDR2: LNHDA, SQIVND (reference sequence). With 10 bases removed from V and 1 base from J, the gap between germline ends came to 14 bases. CDR3 size: 14 residues. As DNA, the CDR3 is TGTGCCACGTCATATCGGGACAGCAATCAGCCCCAGCATTTT. Encoded protein: CATSYRDSNQPQHF.

This clonotype has at least ten counts. This sequence joins TRBV6-2 or TRBV6-3 and TRBJ2-3; 11 bases align to TRBD1. The CDR3 has 16 residues. V dropped 2 bases and J dropped 5; count of bases not matched to a gene: 6. The V gene's germline CDR1 is MNHEY and CDR2 SVGEGT. The CDR3: CASSYDEDRGQDTQYF. In DNA form, the CDR3 reads TGTGCCAGCAGTTACGATGAGGACAGGGGGCAAGATACGCAGTATTTT.

This chain connects TRBV10-2 to TRBJ1-2; unclear D gene. This CDR3 region has 13 residues. V was shortened by 8 bases and J by 8 bases, with 18 bases between the two germline ends. CDR1 WSHSY and CDR2 SAAADI come from the germline V gene. CDR3 sequence (DNA): TGCGCCAGCGCCCAGACCTACTTGGGGGGCTACACCTTC. Its translation: CASAQTYLGGYTF.

The J gene is TRBJ2-3, the V gene TRBV7-3; 12 bases agree with TRBD1. CDR3 length: 16 residues. The junction had 8 bases not matched to a gene; V was cut back by 4 bases and J by 6 bases. The germline V gene encodes CDR1 SGHTA and CDR2 FQGTGA. CDR3 DNA sequence: TGTGCCAGCAGCTCTTCCGGGACAGGGGGCGCTGATACGCAGTATTTT. Translation gives CASSSSGTGGADTQYF.

The chain links TRBV2 to TRBJ1-6; TRBD1 agrees at 10 bases. With 6 bases clipped from V and 7 bases from J, the junction kept 9 bases outside the gene matches. Germline lookup yields CDR1 SNHLY and CDR2 FYNNEI. CDR3 length equals 16 residues. The CDR3 nucleotides read TGTGCCAGCAGGACCCTCGGGACAGGGGTCAATTCACCCCTCCACTTT. Translating gives CASRTLGTGVNSPLHF.

The chain uses TRBV20-1 and TRBJ1-2; 7 bases are shared with TRBD1. There are 14 residues in the CDR3. V was pared by 1 base and J by 8 bases, with 10 bases of the junction left unmatched. Germline V gives CDR1 DFQATT, CDR2 SNEGSKA (reference sequence). The CDR3 region is CSARVDTGEEGYTF. The CDR3 nucleotides are TGCAGTGCTAGAGTTGATACAGGGGAAGAAGGCTACACCTTC.

The chain joins TRBV5-1 to TRBJ1-2; tentatively, D is TRBD1 (5 bases). The V gene's germline CDR1 is SGHRS and CDR2 YFSETQ. The V gene lost 1 base and the J gene lost 3 bases, with 10 bases spanning the gap. The CDR3 totals 14 residues. The CDR3 spells CASSLSGSHYGYTF. DNA for the CDR3: TGCGCCAGCAGCTTGTCAGGGAGTCACTATGGCTACACCTTC.

This chain links TRBV12-3 or TRBV12-4 with TRBJ1-1; TRBD1 agrees at 10 bases. The CDR3 sequence is 13 residues long. V was clipped by 5 bases and J by 6 bases; unmatched bases: 3. The CDR3 sequence is CASSHGTGAEAFF. The CDR3 nucleotides read TGTGCCAGCAGTCACGGGACAGGGGCTGAAGCTTTCTTT.